The source of this T cell receptor beta chain is a study of OX40 agonist ivuxolimab in advanced cancers. Overall study: As their treatment, patients were administered ivuxolimab, an agonistic anti-OX40 (CD134) antibody. Allowance was made for prior anti-PD-1, anti-PD-L1 or anti-CTLA-4 therapy, and approximately 41% had some. Aged about 20 to 85 with a mean of approximately 60 years, they were almost 85% male.

The V and J ends lost 1 base and 9 bases respectively, with 7 bases between them. This CDR3 comprises 12 residues. CDR1 is MDHEN, CDR2 SYDVKM, per germline. Produced via immunoSEQ multiplex PCR; TCRdb's table is partial and in-frame only. The data hold about 69,000 clones, with around four fifths observed a single time. Blood was sampled at baseline, cycle 4 day 1, and cycle 7 day 1. Material: CD4+ or CD8+ T cells sorted from blood, obtained in a trial of the OX40 agonist ivuxolimab. This TCR derives from an adult with an advanced solid tumor such as melanoma, head and neck, liver or kidney cancer. J is TRBJ2-1 and V is TRBV28; a weak D match, TRBD2 (6 bases). In DNA, the CDR3 is TGTGCCAGCAGTTTATCGGGACTTGAGCAGTTCTTC. This gives the protein CASSLSGLEQFF.